This passage covers 31 T cell receptor beta chains from one sample sequenced in a study of T cell responses to AZD1222 COVID-19 vaccine. Sequencing was performed with immunoSEQ multiplex PCR; in TCRdb, only in-frame clones are kept and a portion is missing. The sample has about 90,000 clones; 88% are singletons. This material consisted of peripheral blood, taken on day 0 of MenACWY control vaccination. These TCRs come from an adult in good health.

V gene TRBV6-7 combines with J gene TRBJ2-7, with 8 nucleotides matching TRBD2. TRBV6-7 is designated an ORF whose function remains uncertain. The CDR3 has 18 amino acids. Unmatched junction bases numbered 14, after V lost 4 bases and J lost 0 bases. The CDR3 bases are TGTGCCAGCAGTTCTCAGATCCTCGAGCGGGGGAGCTCCTACGAGCAGTACTTC. As protein: CASSSQILERGSSYEQYF.

The chain couples TRBV6-4 to TRBJ1-2, with D possibly matching TRBD1 (5 bases). The CDR3 consists of 14 residues. The V gene's germline CDR1 is MRHNA and CDR2 SNTAGT. The ends were cut back, 8 bases at V and 4 bases at J, with 17 bases in the middle. CDR3 coding DNA: TGTGCCAGCTTCGCACCAGGGCGGATCTATGGCTACACCTTC. Translating gives CASFAPGRIYGYTF.

This chain uses TRBV29-1 with TRBJ1-3; no reliable D call. This CDR3 region has 12 residues. Germline CDR1 SQVTM, CDR2 ANQGSEA. The germline V and J ends were trimmed by 4 bases and 0 bases, with 4 bases remaining between them. The CDR3 DNA reads TGCAGCGTTGCAGACTCTGGAAACACCATATATTTT. Translated: CSVADSGNTIYF. Full variable domain (remainder filled in from reference TRBV29-1 and TRBJ1-3): SAVISQKPSRDICQRGTSLTIQCQVDSQVTMMFWYRQQPGQSLTLIATANQGSEATYESGFVIDKFPISRPNLTFSTLTVSNMSPEDSSIYLCSVADSGNTIYFGEGSWLTVV.

In its sample, this clone was seen a few times. The rearrangement links TRBV7-3 to TRBJ1-6; tentative D call: TRBD1 (6 bases). The V and J ends lost 5 bases and 5 bases respectively, with 16 bases between them. The germline V gene has CDR1 SGHTA and CDR2 FQGTGA. This CDR3 spans 16 amino acids. The CDR3 sequence is CASSLRGARNNSPLHF. Here the CDR3 DNA reads TGTGCCAGCAGCCTCCGGGGGGCAAGAAATAATTCACCCCTCCACTTT.

This chain's CDR3 is CASSLRGRLGDTQYF. In DNA form, the CDR3 reads TGTGCCAGCAGCTTACGGGGGCGCTTAGGAGATACGCAGTATTTT. This rearrangement joins TRBV11-3 to TRBJ2-3; D is tentatively TRBD1 or TRBD2 (6 bases each). CDR3 length: 15 amino acids. Trimming stripped 2 bases from V and 5 bases from J, with 14 bases between. Germline V gene sequence: CDR1 SGHNT, CDR2 YENEEA.

The table lists this clone with a few counts. V usage is TRBV18 and J usage is TRBJ2-7; D is ambiguous. The CDR3 totals 16 residues. CDR1 is KGHSH, CDR2 LQKENI, per germline. Trimming cost V 3 bases and J 1 base, with 16 bases left between them. For the CDR3, the DNA is TGTGCCAGCTCACCCGAACTGGGGTCTGCGTCCTACGAGCAGTACTTC. Translating it yields CASSPELGSASYEQYF.

The chain links TRBV24-1 to TRBJ2-3; perhaps TRBD1 as D (5 bases). Germline-derived CDR1 and CDR2 are KGHDR and SFDVKD. This CDR3 comprises 14 residues. The ends were cut back, 2 bases at V and 4 bases at J, with 9 bases in the middle. Written as DNA, the CDR3 is TGTGCCACCAGTGATTCAGGGAAGGCAGATACGCAGTATTTT. Translated: CATSDSGKADTQYF.

This rearrangement joins TRBV2 to TRBJ1-2; no definite D call. The CDR3 has 14 residues. The germline V and J ends were trimmed by 1 base and 6 bases, with 12 bases remaining between them. The germline V gene encodes CDR1 SNHLY and CDR2 FYNNEI. The CDR3 DNA reads as TGTGCCAGCAGTGAAGTTCAACGGGCTCATGGCTACACCTTC. It codes for CASSEVQRAHGYTF. The full variable domain, with the rest looked up from reference TRBV2 and TRBJ1-2, is EPEVTQTPSHQVTQMGQEVILRCVPISNHLYFYWYRQILGQKVEFLVSFYNNEISEKSEIFDDQFSVERPDGSNFTLKIRSTKLEDSAMYFCASSEVQRAHGYTFGSGTRLTVV.

The V gene is TRBV7-8, the J gene TRBJ2-5; 7 bases map to TRBD2. V lost 7 bases, J lost 4 bases, and 9 bases stayed unmatched. From germline, CDR1 is SGHVS and CDR2 FQNEAQ. This CDR3 comprises 14 residues. CDR3 sequence: CASINRREGETQYF. CDR3 nucleotide sequence: TGTGCCAGCATCAACCGCAGGGAGGGAGAGACCCAGTACTTC.

The chain combines TRBV30 with TRBJ1-5; TRBD1 matches 7 bases. Germline V gene data show CDR1 as GTSNPN and CDR2 as SVGIG (reference sequence). J was trimmed by 7 bases and V by 2 bases; bases with no gene match: 8. The CDR3 is 14 residues long. CDR3 coding DNA: TGTGCCTGGAGTATGGGACAGCTTGGACAGCCCCAGCATTTT. Protein product: CAWSMGQLGQPQHF.

The chain uses TRBV20-1 and TRBJ1-6; D is unclear. V gave up 5 bases and J gave up 9 bases, with 2 bases separating them. The CDR3 totals 9 residues. Germline V lookup: CDR1 DFQATT, CDR2 SNEGSKA (reference sequence). CDR3 amino acids: CSAGSPLHF. DNA of the CDR3: TGCAGTGCTGGTTCACCCCTCCACTTT.

The genes are TRBV28 and TRBJ1-5, with TRBD1 identical over 10 bases. J gave up 5 bases and V 2 bases, and 6 bases lay outside the gene matches. The V gene's germline CDR1 is MDHEN and CDR2 SYDVKM. This CDR3 has 16 amino acids. The CDR3 DNA is TGTGCCAGCAGTTTAGGGCCCGGACAGGGGGATCAGCCCCAGCATTTT. Translation: CASSLGPGQGDQPQHF.

V is TRBV6-5 and J is TRBJ1-5, with 9 bases aligning to TRBD1. J was trimmed by 4 bases and V by 8 bases; bases with no gene match: 9. Germline CDR1 MNHEY, CDR2 SVGAGI. This CDR3 contains 15 residues. The CDR3 protein is CASAMDRGVNQPQHF. CDR3 sequence (DNA): TGTGCCAGCGCCATGGACAGGGGAGTTAATCAGCCCCAGCATTTT.

This chain links TRBV19 with TRBJ1-2; the match to TRBD1 covers 10 bases. Germline lookup yields CDR1 LNHDA and CDR2 SQIVND (reference sequence). The V gene end was trimmed by 7 bases and the J gene end by 8 bases; junction bases not matched to a gene: 13. The CDR3 sequence is 15 residues long. CDR3 sequence reads: CASTEPGQGTRGYTF. The CDR3 DNA reads TGTGCCAGTACCGAACCGGGACAGGGGACTCGGGGCTACACCTTC.

This chain joins TRBV3-1 (or the pseudogene TRBV3-2) and TRBJ2-1; 12 nucleotides align to TRBD2. V was pared by 3 bases and J by 7 bases, with 4 bases of the junction left unmatched. The V gene's germline CDR1 is LGHDT and CDR2 YNNKEL (reference sequence). This CDR3 contains 15 residues. In nucleotides, the CDR3 is TGTGCCAGCAGCCATCTAGCGGGGGGGATAAATGAGCAGTTCTTC. Encoded protein: CASSHLAGGINEQFF.

This chain uses TRBV2 with TRBJ2-1; 7 bases align to TRBD1. Germline assignment: CDR1 SNHLY and CDR2 FYNNEI. The CDR3 length is 14 residues. Losses at the gene ends were 7 bases for V and 4 bases for J; bases not matched to a gene: 7. The CDR3 nucleotides are TGTGCCAGCATCTACGACAGGGATTACAATGAGCAGTTCTTC. Translating it yields CASIYDRDYNEQFF.

The J gene is TRBJ1-1, the V gene TRBV5-8; D possibly corresponds to TRBD1 (5 bases). Trimming removed 3 bases at V and 2 bases at J, with 11 bases between. This CDR3 is built from 14 residues. The germline gives CDR1 SGHTS, CDR2 YDEGEE. In nucleotides, the CDR3 is TGTGCCAGCAGCTGGAGGGACGGAAACACTGAAGCTTTCTTT. Amino acids: CASSWRDGNTEAFF.

This clone was picked up one time. The CDR3 sequence is CASSGLENTGELFF. The CDR3 region has the DNA TGTGCCAGCAGTGGTTTAGAGAACACCGGGGAGCTGTTTTTT. The gene calls are TRBV2 and TRBJ2-2; D unresolved. V was cut by 4 bases and J by 1 base, with 7 bases left in between. CDR1 is SNHLY and CDR2 is FYNNEI in the germline V gene. This CDR3 contains 14 residues.

V gene TRBV7-8 combines with J gene TRBJ2-1; the D gene is possibly TRBD2 (6 bases). Germline values: CDR1 SGHVS, CDR2 FQNEAQ. The CDR3 contains 14 residues. V lost 6 bases, J lost 4 bases, and 13 bases lay in between. The chain's CDR3 is CASSFRTTYNEQFF. CDR3 DNA sequence: TGTGCCAGCAGTTTCCGGACTACTTACAATGAGCAGTTCTTC.

This chain connects TRBV2 to TRBJ2-7, with TRBD1 matching 9 bases. CDR1 and CDR2 from the germline V gene are SNHLY and FYNNEI. The CDR3 contains 13 residues. Unmatched junction bases numbered 7, after V lost 11 bases and J lost 2 bases. The CDR3 bases are TGTGCCCTACAAGGGGACAGGGCCTACGAGCAGTACTTC. Translated, it gives CALQGDRAYEQYF.

The V gene is TRBV9, the J gene TRBJ2-2; D possibly corresponds to TRBD1 (6 bases). CDR3 size: 14 residues. V dropped 5 bases and J dropped 0 bases, with 8 bases sitting between them. CDR1 is SGDLS and CDR2 is YYNGEE in the germline V gene. The CDR3 DNA is TGTGCCAGCAGGGACAGCCCGAACACCGGGGAGCTGTTTTTT. Its translation is CASRDSPNTGELFF.

The CDR3 region is CASSQERPGEKLFF. The CDR3 DNA follows: TGCGCCAGCAGCCAAGAGAGGCCGGGAGAAAAACTGTTTTTT. This chain connects TRBV4-3 to TRBJ1-4, with D unclear. The CDR3 runs to 14 residues. Between the trimmed V and J ends, which lost 0 bases and 8 bases, there was a span of 10 bases. Per the germline V gene, CDR1 is LGHNA and CDR2 is YSLEER.

The chain combines TRBV9 with TRBJ1-2, with D maybe TRBD1 (6 bases). Germline-derived CDR1 and CDR2 are SGDLS and YYNGEE. V lost 0 bases to trimming and J lost 3 bases, with 12 bases between them. The CDR3 length is 15 residues. The CDR3 nucleotides read TGTGCCAGCAGCGTAGAACAGGGCCCCTACTATGGCTACACCTTC. This encodes CASSVEQGPYYGYTF.

V is TRBV2 and J is TRBJ1-3; D is unclear. With 4 bases removed from V and 0 bases from J, the gap between germline ends came to 4 bases. This CDR3 is built from 13 residues. CDR1 SNHLY and CDR2 FYNNEI come from the germline V gene. CDR3 amino acids: CASSVGSGNTIYF. The CDR3 nucleotides read TGTGCCAGCAGTGTCGGCTCTGGAAACACCATATATTTT.

The CDR3 protein is CASSTPGQGRYGYTF. In DNA, the CDR3 is TGTGCCAGTAGTACCCCAGGACAGGGTCGATATGGCTACACCTTC. The chain couples TRBV19 to TRBJ1-2; 8 bases map to TRBD1. Per the germline V gene, CDR1 is LNHDA and CDR2 is SQIVND (reference sequence). V lost 4 bases to trimming and J lost 5 bases; unmatched junction nucleotides: 9. The CDR3 loop spans 15 amino acids.

The chain employs TRBV9 and TRBJ1-1; D gene unclear. Trimming took off 3 bases at V and 0 bases at J, with 12 bases between the two ends. The CDR3 loop spans 15 amino acids. Germline values: CDR1 SGDLS, CDR2 YYNGEE. The CDR3 protein is CASSAEGSMNTEAFF. As DNA, the CDR3 is TGTGCCAGCAGCGCCGAGGGATCCATGAACACTGAAGCTTTCTTT.

This sequence joins TRBV5-1 and TRBJ1-4, with D possibly matching TRBD1 (5 bases). Germline V lookup: CDR1 SGHRS, CDR2 YFSETQ. The CDR3 is 14 residues long. V lost 4 bases to trimming and J lost 7 bases, with 14 bases between them. CDR3 amino acids: CASSQGAGVEKLFF. The CDR3 DNA follows: TGCGCCAGCAGCCAAGGGGCGGGGGTTGAAAAACTGTTTTTT.

The genes are TRBV6-5 and TRBJ2-3; TRBD1 agrees at 7 bases. J gave up 3 bases and V 6 bases, and 6 bases lay outside the gene matches. The CDR3 length is 14 residues. CDR1 and CDR2 (germline): MNHEY, SVGAGI. For the CDR3, the DNA is TGTGCCAGCAGAGACACAGGGGTGACAGATACGCAGTATTTT. This codes for CASRDTGVTDTQYF.

The genes are TRBV10-3 and TRBJ1-5; 9 bases are shared with TRBD1. The trim removed 4 bases at V and 2 bases at J, leaving 0 bases unmatched. Germline V CDR1 and CDR2: ENHRY, SYGVKD. The length of the CDR3 is 14 residues. CDR3 in amino acids: CAISGTGGNQPQHF. DNA for the CDR3: TGTGCCATCAGTGGGACAGGGGGCAATCAGCCCCAGCATTTT.

In this sample, this clone turned up once. The V gene is TRBV28, the J gene TRBJ1-2; D is possibly TRBD1 (5 bases). V was pared by 5 bases and J by 6 bases, with 22 bases between. Germline V gene lookup returns CDR1 MDHEN and CDR2 SYDVKM. This CDR3 contains 16 residues. The CDR3 sequence is CASSPPEGSAGHGYTF. As DNA, the CDR3 is TGTGCCAGCAGTCCACCTGAGGGCAGCGCGGGGCATGGCTACACCTTC.

The chain links TRBV29-1 to TRBJ2-7; possibly TRBD2 for D (6 bases). Germline CDR1 is SQVTM and CDR2 is ANQGSEA. The length of the CDR3 is 14 residues. Trimming shortened V by 6 bases and J by 5 bases, and 20 bases separated the two germline ends. The CDR3 here is CSVVPGLQSDEQYF. In DNA form, the CDR3 reads TGCAGCGTAGTTCCGGGACTCCAGAGCGACGAGCAGTACTTC.